The source of this T cell receptor (beta chain) is a study of cytomegalovirus exposure and HLA in healthy donors. Points from the study as a whole: Exclusion applied to some V segments, including TRBV6-2 and TRBV6-3, as they were indistinguishable.

60 Vbeta and 13 Jbeta primers were used in PCR. Using immunoSEQ multiplex PCR, the repertoire was profiled, and TCRdb retains in-frame clones only, with some absent. The table lists 130,000 to 150,000 clones, roughly 79% of them singletons, with 2.5% to 3% in the top ten. The V and J ends lost 0 bases and 0 bases respectively, with 9 bases between them. The CDR3 is 15 amino acids. Germline CDR1 and CDR2: MGHRA and YSYEKL. Points on this clone: Its target is not known.

V usage is TRBV4-1 and J usage is TRBJ2-7; D not certain. This clonotype was obtained from a male donor in good health and CMV-seronegative. The sequenced sample consisted of PBMCs. The CDR3: CASSQEVTGSYEQYF. The DNA for the CDR3 is TGCGCCAGCAGCCAAGAGGTGACGGGCTCCTACGAGCAGTACTTC.